This T cell receptor beta chain was found in a study of blood T cells in healthy people across ages. Study findings and constraints: More naive CD4+ cells and higher diversity marked long-lived donors relative to aged donors. In these data, TCR beta diversity tracked strongly with naive T cell percentage.

The CDR3 extends over 15 amino acids. The germline CDR1 and CDR2 sequences are SQVTM and ANQGSEA. V dropped 0 bases and J dropped 9 bases, with 15 bases sitting between them. The use of a sample-barcoded 5' primer and a J-beta primer mix characterized a second PCR of roughly 6 to 11 cycles. TCRdb reprocessed the 5' RACE reads with MiXCR, giving one entry per CDR3 protein. This table holds roughly 1,300,000 distinct CDR3 sequences, roughly 60% found once. This clonotype was recorded a few times. The target antigen is unknown. This clonotype was obtained from a man between 18 and 29 years old in good health. Sequencing was done on a sample of blood. This sequence joins TRBV29-1 and TRBJ1-6, with D unclear. The CDR3: CSVEDWWNRRSPLHF. In DNA form, the CDR3 reads TGCAGCGTTGAAGATTGGTGGAATAGACGTTCACCCCTCCACTTT.